This T cell receptor (beta chain) comes out of a study of T cell repertoires in cytomegalovirus infection. Turning to the study itself: A matching HLA type, together with CMV infection, was signaled by public TCR beta signatures.

TCRdb independently ran MiXCR on the reads; one entry per CDR3 protein. The sample contains some 600,000 distinct CDR3 sequences, 24% of which appear only once. V lost 2 bases, J lost 1 base, and 3 bases stayed unmatched. The germline CDR1 and CDR2 sequences are SGHRS and YFSETQ. CDR3 size: 15 residues. The chain carries TRBV5-1 and TRBJ1-5, with 7 positions matching TRBD1. This sequence originates from a human donor in good health (CMV status not recorded). Some clones in this sample may be carry-over from other donors' samples. Material for sequencing was CD8+ T cells from PBMCs. CDR3 loop: CASSFGTASNQPQHF. DNA of the CDR3: TGCGCCAGCAGCTTCGGGACAGCGAGCAATCAGCCCCAGCATTTT.